This entry is about one T cell receptor beta chain. Symptom resolution, clearance, or two negative PCRs marked donors in Cohort 3 as recovered. The data derive from a study of blood T cell repertoires in COVID-19. The CDR3 runs 16 residues. Germline CDR1 is MNHEY and CDR2 is SMNVEV (reference sequence). V was pared by 5 bases and J by 0 bases, with 4 bases of the junction left unmatched. The protocol was immunoSEQ multiplex PCR, while the TCRdb copy is restricted to in-frame clones and leaves out a portion. The sample consists of around 310,000 clones, around nine tenths of them appearing once. This clonotype was obtained from a woman aged 40-49 years who had recovered from COVID-19. The sequencing input was PBMCs or T cells enriched from blood (not recorded which). The genes are TRBV27 and TRBJ2-3; 11 positions agree with TRBD2. The CDR3 nucleotides are TGTGCCAGCAGTCTTCGGACTAGCGGGAGCACAGATACGCAGTATTTT. Protein sequence: CASSLRTSGSTDTQYF.